This T cell receptor (beta chain) is from a study of identifying expanded T cells in peripheral blood. Comments on this clone: Its target is unknown.

Healthy donors had no documented immune events, such as infections, while sampled. The ends were cut back, 6 bases at V and 3 bases at J, with 11 bases in the middle. The CDR3 extends over 13 amino acids. Germline V lookup: CDR1 KGHSH, CDR2 LQKENI. Regarding the study as a whole: Over approximately two and four weeks, about 15 and 19 clones changed, versus around 1.3 between replicates. Two-week clone count variance significantly increased as total template count grew.

Generated by immunoSEQ multiplex PCR, the TCRdb table keeps only in-frame clones and is missing some. The table lists 70,000 to 100,000 clones, roughly 86% of them singletons, with 4.5% to 7% in the top ten. Specimen: blood. The V call is TRBV18, the J call TRBJ1-1; perhaps TRBD1 as D (6 bases). This TCR was sampled from a person between 18 and 75 years old in good health. CDR3 residues: CASSPRQDTEAFF. The CDR3 bases are TGTGCCAGCTCTCCCCGACAGGACACTGAAGCTTTCTTT. The full variable domain, in which reference TRBV18 and TRBJ1-1 provide the parts outside the CDR3, is NAGVMQNPRHLVRRRGQEARLRCSPMKGHSHVYWYRQLPEEGLKFMVYLQKENIIDESGMPKERFSAEFPKEGPSILRIQQVVRGDSAAYFCASSPRQDTEAFFGQGTRLTVV.